The sequence of this TCR beta chain was determined in a study of blood T cell repertoires in COVID-19. Study-level background: COVID-19 samples collected from the United States, Italy and Spain covered acute and convalescent phases. The cDNA or gDNA used as material had been derived from T cells, B-cell-depleted T cells, or PBMCs.

Methods used by the authors: Amplification of reference gene primers provided the estimated nucleated cell counts. TCRdb keeps only in-frame clones here, not all; method: immunoSEQ multiplex PCR. The DNA gave D and trimming, while V, J and clone size come from that table. The sample lists about 230,000 clones; about nine tenths were seen once. J was trimmed by 5 bases and V by 4 bases; bases with no gene match: 11. CDR3 size: 16 residues. In germline, CDR1 is SGDLS, CDR2 YYNGEE. Sequencing was performed on peripheral blood. The chain carries TRBV9 and TRBJ1-2; 10 bases fit TRBD1. The origin of this receptor is a woman in her sixties with acute or convalescent COVID-19. The CDR3 DNA reads TGTGCCAGCAGCCCCCGGGACAGGGGCTATCTTTATGGCTACACCTTC. Amino acids: CASSPRDRGYLYGYTF.